This T cell receptor beta chain was observed in a study of cytomegalovirus exposure and HLA in healthy donors. In the study overall: Genotyping of 398 donors showed that 80% to 85% belonged to the Caucasian-associated ancestry cluster.

The study's findings and limits: Some TCR beta chains (more than 150 of them) were listed as cytomegalovirus-associated. When analyzed later, a missense DCLRE1C variant was found to be linked to TCR beta V- and J-gene trimming. Among the sequence variants, a highly shared cluster was likely an artifact of sequencing.

This CDR3 is built from 17 residues. After removal of 4 bases from V and 0 bases from J, the junction contained 10 bases not matched to a gene. Primers for the PCR totalled 60 Vbeta and 13 Jbeta. The assay was immunoSEQ multiplex PCR, and TCRdb's table has in-frame clones only and misses some. The sample has some 100,000 clones; about 74% are singletons. Worth noting for this clone: Its target is unknown.

The rearrangement uses TRBV5-3 and TRBJ1-5, with 7 bases aligning to TRBD1. TRBV5-3 is an ORF, with its function uncertain. This clonotype was sampled from a woman in her 50s in good health and CMV-seropositive. The sample was PBMCs. The CDR3 DNA sequence: TGTGCCAGAAGCGGGCCGGGACAGAGAATTAGCAATCAGCCCCAGCATTTT. This sequence encodes CARSGPGQRISNQPQHF.